The sequence of this T cell receptor beta chain was determined in a study of post-analysis software for immune sequencing data. This CDR3 is 14 amino acids long. V lost 3 bases and J lost 2, with 5 bases in between. Study results and caveats: When patients were compared with controls, a handful of TRBV segments were more frequent, TRBV5-6, TRBV5-1 and TRBV20-1 among them.

This clonotype was seen a few times. As yet, its antigen is unknown. Sequencing libraries made from TCR beta cDNA carried unique molecular identifiers. TCRdb re-derived calls from the PCR reads in MiXCR, one entry per CDR3 protein. The repertoire holds 350,000 to 450,000 distinct CDR3 sequences, with approximately 38% as singletons. This sequence joins TRBV12-3 or TRBV12-4 and TRBJ2-6, with D unresolved. The origin of this receptor is a girl under 10 years old with multiple sclerosis. Sequencing was performed on blood. CDR3 sequence reads: CASSFSAGANVLTF. As DNA, the CDR3 is TGTGCCAGCAGTTTCTCAGCTGGGGCCAACGTCCTGACTTTC.